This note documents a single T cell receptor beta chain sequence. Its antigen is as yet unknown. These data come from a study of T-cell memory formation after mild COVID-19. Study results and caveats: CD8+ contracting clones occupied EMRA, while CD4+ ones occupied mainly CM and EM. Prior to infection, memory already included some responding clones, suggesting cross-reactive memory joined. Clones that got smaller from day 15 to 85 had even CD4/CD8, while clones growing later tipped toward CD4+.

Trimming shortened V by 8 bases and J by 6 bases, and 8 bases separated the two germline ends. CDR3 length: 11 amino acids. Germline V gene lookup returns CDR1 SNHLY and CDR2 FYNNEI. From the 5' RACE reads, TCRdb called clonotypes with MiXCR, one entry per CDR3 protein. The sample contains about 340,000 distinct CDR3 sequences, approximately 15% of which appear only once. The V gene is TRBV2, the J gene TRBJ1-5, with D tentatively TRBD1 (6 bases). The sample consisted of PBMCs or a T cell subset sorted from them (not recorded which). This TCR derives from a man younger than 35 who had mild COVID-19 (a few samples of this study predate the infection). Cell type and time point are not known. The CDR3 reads CASGGRQPQHF. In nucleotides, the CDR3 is TGTGCCAGCGGGGGGCGTCAGCCCCAGCATTTT.